The 7 T cell receptor beta chains below all came from one sample that was sequenced in a study of T cells in Graves' hyperthyroidism and ophthalmopathy. Regions amplified from RNA transcripts were the TCR beta CDR3 regions. Carried out on the TCR CDR3, a first-round RT-PCR used the HTBI primer set. One entry per CDR3 protein results from TCRdb running MiXCR on the multiplex PCR reads. The sample lists tens of thousands of distinct CDR3 sequences, approximately 50% occurring once. Sequencing was carried out using peripheral blood or thyroid tissue (not recorded which). Receptor source: a young man with Graves' hyperthyroidism.

This clonotype came up once. This sequence joins TRBV2 and TRBJ2-2; 14 bases match TRBD2. The CDR3 length is 18 residues. V shed 6 bases, J shed 2 bases, and the junction held 8 bases outside the gene matches. Germline lookup yields CDR1 SNHLY and CDR2 FYNNEI. The CDR3 loop is CASRGGTSGGFNTGELFF. CDR3 bases: TGTGCCAGCAGGGGCGGGACTAGCGGGGGCTTTAACACCGGGGAGCTGTTTTTT. Combining the CDR3 with reference TRBV2 and TRBJ2-2 gives the whole variable domain EPEVTQTPSHQVTQMGQEVILRCVPISNHLYFYWYRQILGQKVEFLVSFYNNEISEKSEIFDDQFSVERPDGSNFTLKIRSTKLEDSAMYFCASRGGTSGGFNTGELFFGEGSRLTVL.

The chain combines TRBV29-1 with TRBJ1-5; D gene ambiguous. From germline, CDR1 is SQVTM and CDR2 ANQGSEA. V dropped 4 bases and J dropped 4 bases, with 11 bases sitting between them. The CDR3 is 13 amino acids. CDR3 nucleotides: TGCAGCGTTGGAAGGGATCTGAATCAGCCCCAGCATTTT. Residues: CSVGRDLNQPQHF.

The chain is built from TRBV7-2 and TRBJ2-5; D is ambiguous. The germline V gene has CDR1 SGHTA and CDR2 FQGNSA. This CDR3 is built from 12 residues. V was trimmed by 5 bases and J by 5 bases, leaving 9 bases between them. CDR3 bases: TGTGCCAGCAGCACCTCCCGCGAGACCCAGTACTTC. Protein sequence: CASSTSRETQYF. Drawing the rest from reference TRBV7-2 and TRBJ2-5, the complete variable domain is GAGVSQSPSNKVTEKGKDVELRCDPISGHTALYWYRQSLGQGLEFLIYFQGNSAPDKSGLPSDRFSAERTGGSVSTLTIQRTQQEDSAVYLCASSTSRETQYFGPGTRLLVL.

The chain carries TRBV10-3 and TRBJ2-5; D may be TRBD1 or TRBD2 (5 bases each). Germline loops: CDR1 ENHRY, CDR2 SYGVKD. The CDR3 has 16 amino acids. Trimming removed 3 bases from V and 2 bases from J, with 16 bases in between. DNA of the CDR3: TGTGCCATCAGTGATAGTAAGAGGGGAGTTCAAGAGACCCAGTACTTC. Amino acids: CAISDSKRGVQETQYF.

This clonotype was picked up many times. The rearrangement uses TRBV10-3 and TRBJ1-2, with a possible D match to TRBD1 (6 bases). V gave up 6 bases and J gave up 0 bases, with 20 bases separating them. This CDR3 has 17 residues. The germline CDR1 and CDR2 sequences are ENHRY and SYGVKD. The CDR3 spells CAISTRDTIITNYGYTF. The CDR3 bases are TGTGCCATCAGCACCCGGGACACAATCATTACTAACTATGGCTACACCTTC.

In its sample, this clonotype was seen many times. It may be a read error: a sequence one base away is much more abundant. Here the CDR3 omits its conserved ending phenylalanine or tryptophan, so a read error is the likely source. The rearrangement joins TRBV24-1 to TRBJ2-6, with D unclear. This CDR3 region has 12 residues. The V end was cut by 9 bases, the J end by 1 base, with 3 bases between. Looked up from germline, CDR1 is KGHDR and CDR2 is SFDVKD. CDR3 sequence: CATGSGANVLTL. CDR3 DNA: TGTGCCACCGGATCTGGGGCCAACGTCCTGACTCTC.

V gene TRBV15 combines with J gene TRBJ1-2; possibly TRBD1 for D (6 bases). This CDR3 has 15 residues. Per germline, CDR1 LNHNV and CDR2 YYDKDF (reference sequence). V lost 4 bases to trimming and J lost 0 bases, with 12 bases between them. The CDR3: CATSITNRANYGYTF. The CDR3 nucleotides read TGTGCCACCAGCATTACGAACAGGGCTAACTATGGCTACACCTTC. The full variable domain, its missing parts supplied by reference TRBV15 and TRBJ1-2, is DAMVIQNPRYQVTQFGKPVTLSCSQTLNHNVMYWYQQKSSQAPKLLFHYYDKDFNNEADTPDNFQSRRPNTSFCFLDIRSPGLGDTAMYLCATSITNRANYGYTFGSGTRLTVV.